This T cell receptor (beta chain) was captured in a study of blood T cell repertoires in COVID-19. Study-wide background: COVID-19 samples from acute and convalescent phases originated in the United States, Italy and Spain. Sample material is recorded as cDNA or gDNA derived from T cells, B-cell-depleted T cells, or PBMCs.

The germline V gene has CDR1 LNHDA and CDR2 SQIVND (reference sequence). CDR3 length: 13 amino acids. J was trimmed by 7 bases and V by 5 bases; bases with no gene match: 7. Study processing details: Cell counts per sample came from amplifying reference gene primers. Libraries were prepared by immunoSEQ multiplex PCR; TCRdb keeps only in-frame clonotypes and omits some of them. The DNA was the basis for D and trimming; V, J and clone size are from that table. In the table there are around 310,000 clones, around 87% of which are singletons. The chain has TRBV19 and TRBJ1-2, with 7 bases that match TRBD1. The TCR originated in a woman between 50 and 59 years old with active or convalescent COVID-19. Sequencing was performed on peripheral blood. The CDR3 reads CASSVTGKGGYTF. The CDR3 region has the DNA TGTGCCAGTAGTGTGACAGGGAAGGGTGGCTACACCTTC.